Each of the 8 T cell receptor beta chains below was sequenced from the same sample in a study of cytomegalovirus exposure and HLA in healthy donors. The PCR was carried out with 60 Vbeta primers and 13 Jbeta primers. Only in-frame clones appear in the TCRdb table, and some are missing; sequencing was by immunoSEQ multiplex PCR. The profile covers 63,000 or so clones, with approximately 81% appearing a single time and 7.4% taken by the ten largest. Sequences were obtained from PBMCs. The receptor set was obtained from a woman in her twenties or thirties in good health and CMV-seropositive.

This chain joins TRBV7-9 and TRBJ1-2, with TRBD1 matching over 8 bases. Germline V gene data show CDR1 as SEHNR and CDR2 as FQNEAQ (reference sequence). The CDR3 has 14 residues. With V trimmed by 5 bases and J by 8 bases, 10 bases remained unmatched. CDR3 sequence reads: CASSPGTGLQGYTF. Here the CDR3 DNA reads TGTGCCAGCAGCCCGGGGACAGGCCTCCAAGGCTACACCTTC.

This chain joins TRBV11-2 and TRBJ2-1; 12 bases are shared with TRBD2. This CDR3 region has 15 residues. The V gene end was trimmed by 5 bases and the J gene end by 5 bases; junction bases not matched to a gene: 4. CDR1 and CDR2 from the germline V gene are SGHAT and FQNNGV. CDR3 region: CASSIRTSGNNEQFF. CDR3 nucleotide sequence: TGTGCCAGCAGCATTAGGACTAGCGGGAACAATGAGCAGTTCTTC.

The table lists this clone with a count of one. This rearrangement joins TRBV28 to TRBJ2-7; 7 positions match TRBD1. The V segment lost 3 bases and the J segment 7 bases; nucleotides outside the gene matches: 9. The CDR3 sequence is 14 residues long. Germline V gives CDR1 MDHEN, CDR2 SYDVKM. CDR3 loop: CASSLTGFPREQYF. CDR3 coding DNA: TGTGCCAGCAGTTTGACAGGGTTCCCTCGTGAGCAGTACTTC.

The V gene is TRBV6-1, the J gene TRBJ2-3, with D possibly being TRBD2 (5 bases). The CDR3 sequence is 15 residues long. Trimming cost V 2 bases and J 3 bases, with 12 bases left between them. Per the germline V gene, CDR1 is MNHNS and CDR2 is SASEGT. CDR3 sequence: CASSESPGVTDTQYF. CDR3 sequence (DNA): TGTGCCAGCAGTGAATCCCCCGGGGTGACAGATACGCAGTATTTT.

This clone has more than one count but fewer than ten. The CDR3 DNA reads TGTGCCAGCAGCCTAAGCGGGAGCTCCTACGAGCAGTACTTC. Translating gives CASSLSGSSYEQYF. This chain joins TRBV27 and TRBJ2-7; TRBD2 aligns across 8 bases. Germline assignment: CDR1 MNHEY and CDR2 SMNVEV (reference sequence). This CDR3 has 14 amino acids. Trimming took 6 bases from V and 0 from J; bases not matched to a gene: 4.

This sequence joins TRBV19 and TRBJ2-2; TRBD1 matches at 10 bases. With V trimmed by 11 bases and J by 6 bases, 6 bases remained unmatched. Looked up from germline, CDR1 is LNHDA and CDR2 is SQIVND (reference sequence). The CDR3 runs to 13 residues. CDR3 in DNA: TGTGCCTCCGGGACAGGGGAGGCCGGGGAGCTGTTTTTT. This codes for CASGTGEAGELFF.

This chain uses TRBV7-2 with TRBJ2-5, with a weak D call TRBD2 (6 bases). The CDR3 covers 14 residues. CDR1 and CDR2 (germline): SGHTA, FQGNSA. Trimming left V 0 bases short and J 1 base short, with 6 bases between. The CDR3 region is CASSLAGGQETQYF. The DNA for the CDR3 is TGTGCCAGCAGCTTAGCGGGAGGCCAAGAGACCCAGTACTTC.

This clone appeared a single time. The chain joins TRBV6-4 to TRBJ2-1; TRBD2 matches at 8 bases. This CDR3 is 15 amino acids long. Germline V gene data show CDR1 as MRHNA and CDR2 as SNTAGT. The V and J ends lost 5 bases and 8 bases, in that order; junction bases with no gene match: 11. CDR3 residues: CASSTGTRDSDEQFF. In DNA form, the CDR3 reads TGTGCCAGCAGTACCGGGACTAGAGATTCCGATGAGCAGTTCTTC.